Listed below are T cell receptor beta chains from one sample, sequenced in a study of blood T cell repertoires in COVID-19. Data came from immunoSEQ multiplex PCR; TCRdb stores just in-frame clones and leaves some out. The sample has tens of thousands of clones, around 88% seen once. The sample was peripheral blood. These receptors all stem from a woman in her seventies with acute or convalescent COVID-19. Each CDR3 is given with its conserved first and last residue. Each record gives: V gene, J gene, CDR3 protein.

>TRBV27|TRBJ2-1
CASSPTSAEQFF
>TRBV5-1|TRBJ2-3
CASSPRDRGTDTQYF
>TRBV28|TRBJ2-7
CASSSQPTGNYEQYF
>TRBV18|TRBJ1-5
CASSPRQGKGLDQPQHF
>TRBV18|TRBJ2-5
CASSPSRSETQYF
>TRBV7-9|TRBJ1-1
CASSSFGQGPEAFF
>TRBV7-3|TRBJ1-1
CASSKQLSGEAFF
>TRBV5-3|TRBJ1-6
CARSFRQGGHKNSPLHF
>TRBV4-2|TRBJ1-1
CASSRTGSTEAFF
>TRBV9|TRBJ2-1
CASSVGAGSSYNEQFF
>TRBV4-1|TRBJ2-7
CASSQDPGHSYEQYF
>TRBV19|TRBJ2-1
CASRSRGGDYNEQFF
>TRBV6-5|TRBJ1-3
CASSPLRSSGNTIYF
>TRBV7-6|TRBJ2-3
CASSSRDRDITDTQYF
>TRBV28|TRBJ1-6
CASRGGQRGSPLHF
>TRBV10-3|TRBJ2-7
CAISVRGQSSYEQYF
>TRBV28|TRBJ2-1
CASSPRGGEEAPGGFF
>TRBV29-1|TRBJ1-1
CSVPSPQNTEAFF
>TRBV5-1|TRBJ2-2
CASSWGTSGATGELFF
>TRBV5-1|TRBJ2-3
CASSLRENIDTQYF
>TRBV29-1|TRBJ2-3
CSVEARVDTQYF
>TRBV7-8|TRBJ1-1
CASRPRRGPNTEAFF
>TRBV6-2/TRBV6-3|TRBJ2-5
CASSYLAGGQETQYF
>TRBV19|TRBJ1-1
CASSLIDRDTEAFF
>TRBV9|TRBJ2-7
CASSAGTGGLYEQYF
>TRBV2|TRBJ1-3
CASSQQGPVSGNTIYF
>TRBV25-1|TRBJ1-4
CASTLGTAANEKLFF
>TRBV5-1|TRBJ2-1
CASSSSSVAGGPYNEQFF
>TRBV5-1|TRBJ1-3
CASSLGGENTIYF
>TRBV5-4|TRBJ2-3
CASSIGQGVTDTQYF
>TRBV6-5|TRBJ2-5
CASGKGGGGETQYF
>TRBV21-1|TRBJ2-1
CASRGRENEQFF
>TRBV4-3|TRBJ2-3
CASSQDLTGGWDTQYF
>TRBV19|TRBJ1-1
CASSLGQNTEAFF
>TRBV30|TRBJ1-1
CAWSARRGGEAFF
>TRBV5-1|TRBJ1-6
CASSLDGTGFGYF
>TRBV19|TRBJ2-1
CASSMGSGSGGSRNEQFF